Each of the 6 T cell receptor beta chains below was sequenced from the same sample in a study of shared clonotypes between healthy human individuals. The repertoire was sequenced with immunoSEQ multiplex PCR; TCRdb's copy has only in-frame clones and lacks some. Seen here are about 2,500,000 clones, roughly 92% observed once, and the top ten hold 0.13% to 0.15%. The sequenced sample was naive CD4+ T cells sorted from blood. Indicated subset: CD45RA+ positively selected. The receptors were gathered from a man aged 18 to 29 in good health.

The genes are TRBV7-6 and TRBJ2-1; 7 positions match TRBD2. The CDR3 runs to 16 residues. With V trimmed by 5 bases and J by 5 bases, 12 bases remained unmatched. From germline, CDR1 is SGHVS and CDR2 FNYEAQ. The CDR3 spells CASSPLVASGNNEQFF. The DNA for the CDR3 is TGTGCCAGCAGCCCCCTCGTTGCTAGCGGAAACAATGAGCAGTTCTTC.

The rearrangement uses TRBV5-8 and TRBJ2-7, with 7 bases identical to TRBD2. Germline trimming cut 5 bases from V and 1 base from J; bases unmatched to any gene: 6. This CDR3 has 14 amino acids. From germline, CDR1 is SGHTS and CDR2 YDEGEE. CDR3 coding DNA: TGTGCCAGCAGGGGAGCGGGATCTTCCTACGAGCAGTACTTC. Protein: CASRGAGSSYEQYF.

V usage is TRBV5-8 and J usage is TRBJ1-5, with 11 bases fitting TRBD1. This CDR3 region has 15 residues. Germline lookup yields CDR1 SGHTS and CDR2 YDEGEE. V shed 6 bases, J shed 6 bases, and the junction held 8 bases outside the gene matches. The CDR3 is CASTRTGGGGQPQHF. CDR3 nucleotide sequence: TGTGCCAGCACCCGGACAGGGGGCGGAGGTCAGCCCCAGCATTTT.

This clone appeared a single time. The germline gene is not matched at one end of the junction; a read error may be the cause. This chain links TRBV10-3 with TRBJ2-1; 7 positions match TRBD2. The CDR3 spans 12 residues. Germline loops: CDR1 ENHRY, CDR2 SYGVKD. This CDR3 reads CAISDPTSRPIF. In nucleotides, the CDR3 is TGTGCCATCAGTGACCCGACTAGCCGGCCGATCTTC.

V usage is TRBV7-8 and J usage is TRBJ1-5; 9 nucleotides line up with TRBD1. With 2 bases clipped from V and 0 bases from J, the junction kept 5 bases outside the gene matches. The CDR3 has 17 amino acids. Germline V gene sequence: CDR1 SGHVS, CDR2 FQNEAQ. CDR3 DNA: TGTGCCAGCAGCTTAACCGGGACAGGGAATAGCAATCAGCCCCAGCATTTT. Translating it yields CASSLTGTGNSNQPQHF.

The chain has TRBV19 and TRBJ2-2; TRBD2 aligns across 7 bases. CDR3 length equals 15 residues. Germline trimming cut 9 bases from V and 3 bases from J; bases unmatched to any gene: 10. In germline, CDR1 is LNHDA, CDR2 SQIVND (reference sequence). The CDR3 here is CARTPIRGDTGELFF. The CDR3 DNA is TGTGCCAGGACTCCCATACGGGGGGACACCGGGGAGCTGTTTTTT.